This T cell receptor beta chain emerged from a study of early T cells in non-severe SARS-CoV-2 infection. TCRdb recomputed calls from the 5' RACE reads with MiXCR, one row per CDR3 protein. Among some 83,000 distinct CDR3 sequences listed, over 9.5% were seen once. The trim removed 6 bases at V and 8 bases at J, leaving 4 bases unmatched. The CDR3 is 11 amino acids. Germline assignment: CDR1 DFQATT and CDR2 SNEGSKA (reference sequence). The sequenced sample was whole blood, obtained at baseline. The receptor was derived from an adult who was a healthcare worker with PCR-confirmed SARS-CoV-2 infection or an uninfected control (not recorded which). J is TRBJ2-1 and V is TRBV20-1; 7 bases fit TRBD2. The CDR3 is CSALGGDEQFF. The CDR3 DNA reads as TGCAGTGCGCTGGGAGGGGATGAGCAGTTCTTC.